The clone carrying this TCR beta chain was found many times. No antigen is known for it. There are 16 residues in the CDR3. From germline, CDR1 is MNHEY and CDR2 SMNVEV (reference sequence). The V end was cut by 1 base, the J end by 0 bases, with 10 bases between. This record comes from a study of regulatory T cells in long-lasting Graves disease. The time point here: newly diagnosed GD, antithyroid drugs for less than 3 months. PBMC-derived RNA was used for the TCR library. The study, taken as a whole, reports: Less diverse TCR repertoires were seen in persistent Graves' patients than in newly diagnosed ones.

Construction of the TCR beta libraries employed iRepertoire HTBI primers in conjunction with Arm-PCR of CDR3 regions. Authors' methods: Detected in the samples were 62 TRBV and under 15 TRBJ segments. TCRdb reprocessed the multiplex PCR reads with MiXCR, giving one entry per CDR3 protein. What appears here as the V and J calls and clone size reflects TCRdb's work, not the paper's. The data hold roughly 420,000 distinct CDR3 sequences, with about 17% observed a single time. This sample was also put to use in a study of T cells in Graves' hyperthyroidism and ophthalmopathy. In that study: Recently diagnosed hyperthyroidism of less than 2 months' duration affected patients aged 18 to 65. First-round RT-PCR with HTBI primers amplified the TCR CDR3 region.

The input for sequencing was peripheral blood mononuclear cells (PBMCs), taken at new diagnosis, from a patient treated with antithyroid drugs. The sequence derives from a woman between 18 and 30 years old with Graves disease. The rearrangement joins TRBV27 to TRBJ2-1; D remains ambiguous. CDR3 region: CASSLYGSSSYNEQFF. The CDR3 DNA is TGTGCCAGCAGTTTATATGGGTCAAGCTCCTACAATGAGCAGTTCTTC.